This T cell receptor (beta chain) was retrieved from a study of shared T cell receptors in the human thymus. CDR1 SNHLY and CDR2 FYNNEI come from the germline V gene. This CDR3 region has 15 residues. The V and J ends lost 5 bases and 7 bases, in that order; junction bases with no gene match: 8. Data came from immunoSEQ multiplex PCR; TCRdb stores just in-frame clones and leaves some out. The sample contains hundreds of thousands of clones, roughly 88% of which appear only once. This clone has only a few counts. In addition, the sample was reused for a study of human thymus T cells.

This sequence originates from a boy in the first two years of life with a congenital heart defect. The chain couples TRBV2 to TRBJ1-5; 10 positions agree with TRBD1. Specimen: thymocytes. CDR3 amino acids: CASSKTGGSEQPQHF. In nucleotides, the CDR3 is TGTGCCAGCAGTAAGACAGGGGGCAGTGAGCAGCCCCAGCATTTT.